The 20 T cell receptor beta chains reported below all come from one sample, sequenced in a study of T-cell memory formation after mild COVID-19. TCRdb re-called the 5' RACE reads with MiXCR, one entry per CDR3 protein. This table holds under 550,000 distinct CDR3 sequences, about 20% found once. The sequenced sample consisted of PBMCs or a T cell subset sorted from them (not recorded which). Every receptor here comes from an adult woman who had mild COVID-19 (a few samples of this study predate the infection). Cell type and time point are not known.

This clonotype was counted between two and nine times. A read error is possible here, since a much larger clone lies one base away. The chain joins TRBV5-1 to TRBJ2-3, with 7 nucleotides matching TRBD1. Germline CDR1 SGHRS, CDR2 YFSETQ. With V trimmed by 0 bases and J by 4 bases, 2 bases remained unmatched. This CDR3 contains 14 residues. In DNA, the CDR3 is TGCGCCAGCAGCTTGGGACAGGGATCAGATACGCAGTATTTT. Its translation is CASSLGQGSDTQYF. The whole variable domain, filled in from reference TRBV5-1 and TRBJ2-3, reads KAGVTQTPRYLIKTRGQQVTLSCSPISGHRSVSWYQQTPGQGLQFLFEYFSETQRNKGNFPGRFSGRQFSNSRSEMNVSTLELGDSALYLCASSLGQGSDTQYFGPGTRLTVL.

This clonotype was detected only a few times. The chain links TRBV27 to TRBJ1-3, with TRBD1 matching over 8 bases. The length of the CDR3 is 19 residues. The germline V gene encodes CDR1 MNHEY and CDR2 SMNVEV (reference sequence). J was trimmed by 0 bases and V by 0 bases; bases with no gene match: 10. The CDR3 DNA reads as TGTGCCAGCAGTTTATCCCCCCGGGACAGGCGGTCCTCTGGAAACACCATATATTTT. It codes for CASSLSPRDRRSSGNTIYF.

This clonotype was picked up a small number of times. This chain connects TRBV7-9 to TRBJ2-7, with D possibly being TRBD1 (5 bases). CDR3 size: 15 residues. V dropped 1 base and J dropped 3 bases, with 13 bases sitting between them. CDR1 is SEHNR and CDR2 is FQNEAQ in the germline V gene (reference sequence). For the CDR3, the DNA is TGTGCCAGCAGCTTAGTAGGGGTATCGTTCTACGAGCAGTACTTC. This sequence encodes CASSLVGVSFYEQYF.

This clonotype has a handful of counts. The CDR3 region has the DNA TGCGCCAGCAGACCTCCGGGACTAGCGGACACCGGGGAGCTGTTTTTT. Translation gives CASRPPGLADTGELFF. The chain links TRBV5-1 to TRBJ2-2; 11 bases align to TRBD2. The ends lost 5 bases at V and 3 bases at J; junction bases unmatched: 6. The germline V gene has CDR1 SGHRS and CDR2 YFSETQ. The CDR3 length is 16 residues.

Notes on this clonotype: This is likely a read error, given that the CDR3 carries no conserved phenylalanine or tryptophan at its end. The DNA for the CDR3 is TGTGCCAGCAGCTTAGTGGTGGGGAAAATTTACTACGAGCAGTACTTA. Encoded protein: CASSLVVGKIYYEQYL. V is TRBV7-4 and J is TRBJ2-7; D is unresolved. Trimming cost V 1 base and J 3 bases, with 16 bases left between them. CDR3 length: 16 amino acids. Germline CDR1 and CDR2: SGHVT and SQSDAQ.

This clonotype was picked up a small number of times. V gene TRBV7-2 combines with J gene TRBJ2-1, with 7 bases that match TRBD1. Germline V lookup: CDR1 SGHTA, CDR2 FQGNSA. V lost 5 bases to trimming and J lost 7 bases; unmatched junction nucleotides: 5. The length of the CDR3 is 13 residues. The CDR3 protein is CASSPQGKNEQFF. CDR3 bases: TGTGCCAGCAGCCCACAGGGGAAGAATGAGCAGTTCTTC.

In this sample, this clonotype turned up a few times. V usage is TRBV2 and J usage is TRBJ2-3; 8 bases fit TRBD1. This CDR3 region has 13 residues. Trimming took 6 bases from V and 3 from J; bases not matched to a gene: 2. Germline V CDR1 and CDR2: SNHLY, FYNNEI. The CDR3: CASRRTGTDTQYF. Here the CDR3 DNA reads TGTGCCAGCAGGAGGACAGGGACAGATACGCAGTATTTT.

This chain joins TRBV3-1 and TRBJ2-3; D perhaps matches TRBD2 (6 bases). The CDR3 covers 14 residues. Per germline, CDR1 LGHDT and CDR2 YNNKEL (reference sequence). V dropped 5 bases and J dropped 0 bases, with 9 bases sitting between them. As DNA, the CDR3 is TGTGCCAGCAGCATAGCGGAAAGCACAGATACGCAGTATTTT. This encodes CASSIAESTDTQYF.

This clonotype was found a few times. The J gene is TRBJ2-1, the V gene TRBV5-1, with TRBD2 identical over 13 bases. Germline values: CDR1 SGHRS, CDR2 YFSETQ. V trimming: 0 bases; J trimming: 0 bases; junction bases outside the gene matches: 3. The CDR3 extends over 18 amino acids. DNA for the CDR3: TGCGCCAGCAGCTTGGAACTAGCGGGAGGGCCCTCCTACAATGAGCAGTTCTTC. It specifies CASSLELAGGPSYNEQFF.

J is TRBJ1-1 and V is TRBV3-1; D remains unclear. The CDR3 extends over 13 amino acids. The germline V gene has CDR1 LGHDT and CDR2 YNNKEL (reference sequence). Trimming took 1 base from V and 5 from J, leaving 8 bases between them. In nucleotides, the CDR3 is TGTGCCAGCAGCCAAGTTGATGGTACTGAAGCTTTCTTT. Translated: CASSQVDGTEAFF.

The rearrangement uses TRBV7-3 and TRBJ2-7; 8 bases are shared with TRBD2. CDR3 length: 14 amino acids. The ends lost 4 bases at V and 5 bases at J; junction bases unmatched: 7. Germline V lookup: CDR1 SGHTA, CDR2 FQGTGA. CDR3 DNA sequence: TGTGCCAGCAGCTCTGGAGCGGGAGTCGACGAGCAGTACTTC. It yields the protein CASSSGAGVDEQYF.

This clonotype was counted many times. This chain uses TRBV3-1 with TRBJ1-1; TRBD1 aligns across 10 bases. This CDR3 has 14 amino acids. Germline trimming cut 3 bases from V and 6 bases from J; bases unmatched to any gene: 4. Germline CDR1 LGHDT, CDR2 YNNKEL (reference sequence). Written as DNA, the CDR3 is TGTGCCAGCAGCCAGGGGGACAGGGGATCTGAAGCTTTCTTT. It yields the protein CASSQGDRGSEAFF.

The sample holds a few counts of this clonotype. The V gene is TRBV5-1, the J gene TRBJ2-3, with TRBD1 identical over 9 bases. The CDR3 is 17 residues long. The germline V gene has CDR1 SGHRS and CDR2 YFSETQ. Losses at the gene ends were 0 bases for V and 1 base for J; bases not matched to a gene: 6. The DNA for the CDR3 is TGCGCCAGCAGCTTGGGGCACCGGGACAGGGGCACAGATACGCAGTATTTT. Its protein product is CASSLGHRDRGTDTQYF. Together with reference TRBV5-1 and TRBJ2-3, the CDR3 gives the full variable domain: KAGVTQTPRYLIKTRGQQVTLSCSPISGHRSVSWYQQTPGQGLQFLFEYFSETQRNKGNFPGRFSGRQFSNSRSEMNVSTLELGDSALYLCASSLGHRDRGTDTQYFGPGTRLTVL.

This chain joins TRBV11-3 and TRBJ2-7; 8 positions agree with TRBD2. The germline V gene encodes CDR1 SGHNT and CDR2 YENEEA. V dropped 4 bases and J dropped 2; count of bases not matched to a gene: 10. This CDR3 spans 16 amino acids. CDR3 DNA: TGTGCCAGCAGCTCCCCGGCGCGGGGGGCCGCCTACGAGCAGTACTTC. Translated: CASSSPARGAAYEQYF. Full variable domain (outside the CDR3, taken from reference TRBV11-3 and TRBJ2-7): EAGVVQSPRYKIIEKKQPVAFWCNPISGHNTLYWYLQNLGQGPELLIRYENEEAVDDSQLPKDRFSAERLKGVDSTLKIQPAELGDSAVYLCASSSPARGAAYEQYFGPGTRLTVT.

There are many counts of this clonotype. The chain joins TRBV12-3 or TRBV12-4 to TRBJ2-1, with TRBD2 identical over 8 bases. CDR3 length equals 15 residues. The V segment lost 6 bases and the J segment 0 bases; nucleotides outside the gene matches: 4. This CDR3 is CASSFGTSSYNEQFF. The CDR3 region has the DNA TGTGCCAGCAGCTTCGGGACTAGCTCCTACAATGAGCAGTTCTTC.

The chain has TRBV29-1 and TRBJ2-3, with no clear D. The CDR3 is 14 residues long. The ends were cut back, 4 bases at V and 0 bases at J, with 11 bases in the middle. The germline CDR1 and CDR2 sequences are SQVTM and ANQGSEA. The CDR3 loop is CSVGRVTSTDTQYF. The CDR3 DNA follows: TGCAGCGTTGGGCGAGTCACTAGCACAGATACGCAGTATTTT.

The chain recombines TRBV19 with TRBJ2-3; D uncertain. Per germline, CDR1 LNHDA and CDR2 SQIVND (reference sequence). The CDR3 spans 15 residues. Trimming cost V 0 bases and J 5 bases, with 12 bases left between them. The chain's CDR3 is CASSIEASTGDTQYF. DNA of the CDR3: TGTGCCAGTAGTATAGAGGCTTCGACGGGAGATACGCAGTATTTT.

This clonotype turned up a few times. The V gene is TRBV5-1, the J gene TRBJ2-7; 8 nucleotides agree with TRBD2. V shed 2 bases and J 4 bases; nucleotides not matched to a gene: 11. The CDR3 is made up of 16 amino acids. The germline V gene encodes CDR1 SGHRS and CDR2 YFSETQ. CDR3 DNA sequence: TGCGCCAGCAGCTTCAATCCGGGACTAGGGGGGTACGAGCAGTACTTC. Translating it yields CASSFNPGLGGYEQYF.

This clonotype was counted ten times or more. The rearrangement links TRBV7-9 to TRBJ2-1; 8 bases are a match to TRBD1. Germline assignment: CDR1 SEHNR and CDR2 FQNEAQ (reference sequence). J lost 2 bases, V lost 5 bases, and 20 bases had no gene match. The CDR3 is 20 amino acids. The CDR3 sequence: CASSVGQGGFDLLAYNEQFF. For the CDR3, the DNA is TGTGCCAGCAGCGTAGGACAGGGTGGCTTCGACCTACTCGCCTACAATGAGCAGTTCTTC.

The sample holds a few counts of this clonotype. V usage is TRBV2 and J usage is TRBJ2-7; TRBD1 aligns across 7 bases. The CDR3 spans 14 residues. V lost 6 bases to trimming and J lost 2 bases; unmatched junction nucleotides: 7. Germline assignment: CDR1 SNHLY and CDR2 FYNNEI. CDR3 region: CASRETGTAYEQYF. The CDR3 bases are TGTGCCAGCAGGGAGACAGGGACAGCCTACGAGCAGTACTTC. The complete variable domain, with remaining parts taken from reference TRBV2 and TRBJ2-7, reads EPEVTQTPSHQVTQMGQEVILRCVPISNHLYFYWYRQILGQKVEFLVSFYNNEISEKSEIFDDQFSVERPDGSNFTLKIRSTKLEDSAMYFCASRETGTAYEQYFGPGTRLTVT.